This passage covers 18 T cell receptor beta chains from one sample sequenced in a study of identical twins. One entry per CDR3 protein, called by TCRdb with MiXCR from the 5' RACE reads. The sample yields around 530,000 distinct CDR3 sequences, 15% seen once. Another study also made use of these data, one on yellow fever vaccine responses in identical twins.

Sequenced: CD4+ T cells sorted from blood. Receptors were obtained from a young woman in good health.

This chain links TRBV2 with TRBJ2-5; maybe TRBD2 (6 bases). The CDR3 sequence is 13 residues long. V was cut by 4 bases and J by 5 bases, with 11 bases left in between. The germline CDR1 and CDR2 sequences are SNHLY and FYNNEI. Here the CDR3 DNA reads TGTGCCAGCAGTGGACTAGGAACGGAGACCCAGTACTTC. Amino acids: CASSGLGTETQYF.

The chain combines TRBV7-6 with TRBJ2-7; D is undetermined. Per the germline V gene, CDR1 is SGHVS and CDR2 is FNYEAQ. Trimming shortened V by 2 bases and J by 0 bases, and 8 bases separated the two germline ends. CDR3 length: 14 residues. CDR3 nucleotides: TGTGCCAGCAGCTTAATGGTTAACTCCTACGAGCAGTACGTC. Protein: CASSLMVNSYEQYV.

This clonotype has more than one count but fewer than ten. The CDR3 sequence is CASSLGPISWSSYNEQFF. DNA for the CDR3: TGTGCCAGCAGCTTAGGACCGATTAGCTGGAGCTCCTACAATGAGCAGTTCTTC. The chain employs TRBV11-1 and TRBJ2-1, with D unclear. The germline V and J ends were trimmed by 1 base and 0 bases, with 16 bases remaining between them. The CDR3 extends over 18 amino acids. CDR1 SGHAT and CDR2 FQDESV come from the germline V gene (reference sequence).

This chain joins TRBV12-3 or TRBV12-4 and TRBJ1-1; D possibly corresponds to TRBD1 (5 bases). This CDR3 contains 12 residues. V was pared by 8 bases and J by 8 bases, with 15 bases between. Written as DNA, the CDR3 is TGTGCCAGCGCCCAAGGGGCAGGAGAAGCTTTCTTT. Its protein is CASAQGAGEAFF.

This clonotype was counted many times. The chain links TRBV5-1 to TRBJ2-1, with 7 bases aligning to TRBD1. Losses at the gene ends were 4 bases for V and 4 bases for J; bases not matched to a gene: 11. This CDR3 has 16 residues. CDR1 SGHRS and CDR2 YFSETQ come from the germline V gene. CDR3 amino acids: CASSPFWDRIYNEQFF. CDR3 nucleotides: TGCGCCAGCAGCCCTTTTTGGGACAGAATATACAATGAGCAGTTCTTC. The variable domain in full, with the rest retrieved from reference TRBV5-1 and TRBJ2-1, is KAGVTQTPRYLIKTRGQQVTLSCSPISGHRSVSWYQQTPGQGLQFLFEYFSETQRNKGNFPGRFSGRQFSNSRSEMNVSTLELGDSALYLCASSPFWDRIYNEQFFGPGTRLTVL.

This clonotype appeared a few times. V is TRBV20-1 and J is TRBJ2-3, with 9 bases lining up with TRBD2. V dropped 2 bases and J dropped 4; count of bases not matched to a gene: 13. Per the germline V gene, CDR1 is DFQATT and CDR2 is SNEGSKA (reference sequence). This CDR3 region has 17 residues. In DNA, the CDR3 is TGCAGTGCTAGAAGTCTAGCGGGACTAGAGTCCTCAGATACGCAGTATTTT. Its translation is CSARSLAGLESSDTQYF.

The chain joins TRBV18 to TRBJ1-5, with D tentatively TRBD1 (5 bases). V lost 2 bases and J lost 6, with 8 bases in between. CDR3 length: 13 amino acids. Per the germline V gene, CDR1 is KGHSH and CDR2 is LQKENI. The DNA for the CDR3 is TGTGCCAGCTCACCAGGGGGAGTTCAGCCCCAGCATTTT. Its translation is CASSPGGVQPQHF.

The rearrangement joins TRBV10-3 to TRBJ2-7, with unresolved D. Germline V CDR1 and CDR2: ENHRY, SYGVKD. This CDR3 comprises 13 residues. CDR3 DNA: TGTGCCATCAGTGAGTCGGGGTCCTTCGAGCAGTACGTC. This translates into CAISESGSFEQYV.

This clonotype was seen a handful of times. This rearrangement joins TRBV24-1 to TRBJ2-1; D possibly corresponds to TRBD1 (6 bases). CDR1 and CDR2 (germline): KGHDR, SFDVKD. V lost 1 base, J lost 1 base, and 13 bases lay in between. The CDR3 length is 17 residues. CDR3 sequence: CATSDFRTASSYNEQFF. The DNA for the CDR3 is TGTGCCACCAGTGATTTTCGGACAGCGAGTTCCTACAATGAGCAGTTCTTC.

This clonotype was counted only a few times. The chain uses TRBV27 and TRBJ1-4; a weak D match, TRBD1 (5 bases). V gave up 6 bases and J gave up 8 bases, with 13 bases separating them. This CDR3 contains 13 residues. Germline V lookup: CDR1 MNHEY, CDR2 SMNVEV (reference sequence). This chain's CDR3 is CASSSGSGEKLFF. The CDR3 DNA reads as TGTGCCAGCAGCTCAGGGAGTGGAGAAAAACTGTTTTTT.

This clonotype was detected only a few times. The chain's CDR3 is CASSLPSFGTDQETQYF. Written as DNA, the CDR3 is TGCGCCAGCAGCTTGCCTTCGTTCGGGACGGACCAAGAGACCCAGTACTTC. The V call is TRBV5-1, the J call TRBJ2-5; either TRBD1 or TRBD2 may supply D (5 bases each). Trimming stripped 1 base from V and 0 bases from J, with 16 bases between. CDR1 is SGHRS, CDR2 YFSETQ, per germline. CDR3 length: 17 amino acids.

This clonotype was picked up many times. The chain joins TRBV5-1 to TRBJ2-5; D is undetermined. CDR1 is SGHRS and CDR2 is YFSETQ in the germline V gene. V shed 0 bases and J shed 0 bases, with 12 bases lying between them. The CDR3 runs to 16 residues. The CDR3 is CASSLGIEFNQETQYF. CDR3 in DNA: TGCGCCAGCAGCTTGGGTATCGAATTTAACCAAGAGACCCAGTACTTC.

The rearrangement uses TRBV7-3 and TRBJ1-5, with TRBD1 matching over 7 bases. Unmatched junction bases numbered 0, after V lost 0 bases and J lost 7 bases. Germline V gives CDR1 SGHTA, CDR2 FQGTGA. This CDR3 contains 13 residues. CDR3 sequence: CASSLTGQQPQHF. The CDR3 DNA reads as TGTGCCAGCAGCTTAACGGGACAGCAGCCCCAGCATTTT.

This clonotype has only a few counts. The CDR3 reads CASRTSELAKNIQYF. The DNA for the CDR3 is TGTGCCAGCAGGACTAGCGAACTAGCCAAAAACATTCAGTACTTC. The chain is built from TRBV12-3 or TRBV12-4 and TRBJ2-4; 8 positions agree with TRBD2. This CDR3 region has 15 residues. J lost 0 bases, V lost 6 bases, and 4 bases had no gene match.

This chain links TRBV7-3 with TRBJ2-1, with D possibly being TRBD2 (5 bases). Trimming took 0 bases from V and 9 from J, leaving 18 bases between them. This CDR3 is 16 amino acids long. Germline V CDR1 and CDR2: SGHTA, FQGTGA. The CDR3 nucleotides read TGTGCCAGCAGCTTAACGTCGGCTAGTGGTGGAGGTGAGCAGTTCTTC. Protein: CASSLTSASGGGEQFF.

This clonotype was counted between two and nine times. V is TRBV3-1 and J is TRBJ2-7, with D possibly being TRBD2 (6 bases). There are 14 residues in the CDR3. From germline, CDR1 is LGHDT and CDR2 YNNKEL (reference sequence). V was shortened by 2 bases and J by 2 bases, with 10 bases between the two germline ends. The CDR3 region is CASSQRGIPYEQYF. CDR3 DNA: TGTGCCAGCAGCCAACGGGGGATTCCCTACGAGCAGTACTTC.

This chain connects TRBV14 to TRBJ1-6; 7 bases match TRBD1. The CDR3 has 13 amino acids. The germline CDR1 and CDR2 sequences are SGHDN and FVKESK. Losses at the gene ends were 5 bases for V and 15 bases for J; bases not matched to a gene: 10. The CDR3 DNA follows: TGTGCCAGCAGCTTACAACAGGGGTTATTCCTCCACTTT. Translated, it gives CASSLQQGLFLHF.

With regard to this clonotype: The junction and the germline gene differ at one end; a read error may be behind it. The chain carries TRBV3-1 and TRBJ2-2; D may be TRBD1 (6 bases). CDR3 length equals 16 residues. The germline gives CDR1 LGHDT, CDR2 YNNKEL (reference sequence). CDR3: CASSQGGGWNAGELFF. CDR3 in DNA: TGTGCCAGCAGCCAAGGTGGGGGCTGGAACGCCGGGGAGCTGTTTTTT.